This entry is about one TCR beta chain. Its specificity is unknown. This record comes from a study of cytomegalovirus exposure and HLA in healthy donors. General observations from the study: The CMV antigen specificity of a few CMV-associated chains was confirmed through in vitro analysis.

V gave up 4 bases and J gave up 10 bases; unmatched junction bases: 9. Germline CDR1 reads SGHVS; CDR2 reads FQNEAQ. CDR3 length equals 13 residues. Measured with immunoSEQ multiplex PCR; TCRdb has only the in-frame clones, and not every one. The sample has 71,000 or so clones; over 90% are singletons. The receptor was derived from a woman under 30 in good health and CMV-seronegative. Sequenced material: PBMCs. The rearrangement uses TRBV7-8 and TRBJ1-1; 7 nucleotides agree with TRBD1. CDR3 DNA sequence: TGTGCCAGCAGCTCACAGGGGCCCTCTAGAGCTTTCTTT. Protein product: CASSSQGPSRAFF.